These 18 T cell receptor beta chains originate from one sample sequenced in a study of T cells after yellow fever vaccination. MiXCR was run by TCRdb on the 5' RACE reads, yielding one entry per CDR3 protein. Here the sample spans hundreds of thousands of distinct CDR3 sequences, 10% to 15% being singletons. The sample in question was PBMCs, obtained on the day of the yellow fever booster vaccination. The receptors stem from a man younger than 45 who received the YFV17D yellow fever vaccine.

This clonotype was detected once. The rearrangement links TRBV18 to TRBJ2-1, with D perhaps being TRBD1 or TRBD2 (5 bases each). This CDR3 is 15 amino acids long. Trimming took 3 bases from V and 3 from J, leaving 12 bases between them. Germline CDR1 reads KGHSH; CDR2 reads LQKENI. The CDR3 sequence is CASSPREGDYNEQFF. CDR3 DNA sequence: TGTGCCAGCTCACCCCGGGAAGGGGACTACAATGAGCAGTTCTTC.

This clonotype was observed a few times. As DNA, the CDR3 is TGCAGTGCCAGGGCCAAAAACATTCAGTACTTC. Translation gives CSARAKNIQYF. This sequence joins TRBV20-1 and TRBJ2-4, with D uncertain. The CDR3 is made up of 11 amino acids. The V gene lost 6 bases and the J gene lost 1 base, with 4 bases spanning the gap. Germline values: CDR1 DFQATT, CDR2 SNEGSKA (reference sequence).

The genes are TRBV2 and TRBJ2-1; possibly TRBD2 for D (6 bases). Germline CDR1 is SNHLY and CDR2 is FYNNEI. Trimming cost V 1 base and J 9 bases, with 13 bases left between them. The CDR3 is 14 amino acids. CDR3 bases: TGTGCCAGCAGTGAAGAGCCCATCGGGGGTGAGCAGTTCTTC. Protein product: CASSEEPIGGEQFF.

The chain carries TRBV7-6 and TRBJ1-2; 7 bases are shared with TRBD1. Germline CDR1 is SGHVS and CDR2 is FNYEAQ. Trimming at V came to 2 bases and at J to 4 bases, leaving 4 bases not matched to a gene. The CDR3 sequence is 14 residues long. CDR3 region: CASSLNSGGYGYTF. In DNA, the CDR3 is TGTGCCAGCAGCTTAAACTCAGGGGGCTATGGCTACACCTTC.

The chain employs TRBV12-5 and TRBJ2-7; no firm D call. The V end was cut by 5 bases, the J end by 2 bases, with 13 bases between. Germline-derived CDR1 and CDR2 are LGHNT and FRNRAP. The CDR3 totals 14 residues. The CDR3, as DNA: TGTGCTAGTGGTCGGGCCCTAGACCCCTACGAGCAGTACTTC. Its translation is CASGRALDPYEQYF.

The V gene is TRBV27, the J gene TRBJ2-3; possible D gene TRBD2, 6 bases. The V and J ends lost 5 bases and 3 bases respectively, with 18 bases between them. The CDR3 totals 16 residues. Germline lookup yields CDR1 MNHEY and CDR2 SMNVEV (reference sequence). CDR3 amino acids: CASSPRRAWATDTQYF. In DNA form, the CDR3 reads TGTGCCAGCAGTCCACGGAGGGCCTGGGCTACAGATACGCAGTATTTT.

Only a few counts were recorded for this clonotype. The chain employs TRBV28 and TRBJ1-1; D unclear. Trimming cost V 4 bases and J 11 bases, with 14 bases left between them. CDR1 and CDR2 (germline): MDHEN, SYDVKM. This CDR3 has 12 residues. CDR3 loop: CASSSPTGGAFF. The CDR3 bases are TGTGCCAGCAGTTCCCCTACGGGAGGCGCTTTCTTT.

This clonotype was recorded many times. The chain is built from TRBV24-1 and TRBJ2-5; D not resolved. This CDR3 has 14 residues. Germline V gene lookup returns CDR1 KGHDR and CDR2 SFDVKD. The germline V and J ends were trimmed by 3 bases and 5 bases, with 12 bases remaining between them. CDR3 amino acids: CATSDRSVVETQYF. The CDR3 nucleotides are TGTGCCACCAGTGATAGGTCGGTGGTGGAGACCCAGTACTTC.

This clonotype was found a few times. The V gene is TRBV15, the J gene TRBJ2-1; 11 bases are a match to TRBD2. The CDR3 totals 15 residues. Per the germline V gene, CDR1 is LNHNV and CDR2 is YYDKDF (reference sequence). The junction had 3 bases not matched to a gene; V was cut back by 0 bases and J by 8 bases. CDR3 region: CATSRDTSGSDEQFF. DNA of the CDR3: TGTGCCACCAGCAGAGATACTAGCGGGAGCGATGAGCAGTTCTTC.

A few counts support this clonotype. The chain couples TRBV20-1 to TRBJ2-7; D is perhaps TRBD2 (6 bases). The CDR3 totals 15 residues. V lost 0 bases to trimming and J lost 0 bases, with 12 bases between them. Per germline, CDR1 DFQATT and CDR2 SNEGSKA (reference sequence). CDR3 nucleotides: TGCAGTGCTAGAGATAGTCGGGGGAGCTCCTACGAGCAGTACTTC. This gives the protein CSARDSRGSSYEQYF.

This clonotype appeared a few times. This chain connects TRBV11-2 to TRBJ2-3; 9 bases agree with TRBD1. The CDR3 has 15 residues. Germline V CDR1 and CDR2: SGHAT, FQNNGV. Unmatched junction bases numbered 10, after V lost 11 bases and J lost 1 base. The CDR3 DNA follows: TGTGCCTGCGCCCCCTGGGACAGGGGCACAGATACGCAGTATTTT. Translated, it gives CACAPWDRGTDTQYF.

The V gene is TRBV20-1, the J gene TRBJ2-7; D perhaps matches TRBD2 (6 bases). The CDR3 sequence is 14 residues long. V lost 6 bases and J 6 bases, leaving 21 bases between the germline ends. Germline values: CDR1 DFQATT, CDR2 SNEGSKA (reference sequence). CDR3 coding DNA: TGCAGTGCCTCGGAGGGTGGAGTGGGATTCGAGCAGTACTTC. Encoded protein: CSASEGGVGFEQYF.

A few counts support this clonotype. V and J are TRBV7-9 and TRBJ2-4; D is unresolved. CDR1 is SEHNR and CDR2 is FQNEAQ in the germline V gene (reference sequence). V dropped 5 bases and J dropped 16 bases, with 18 bases sitting between them. This CDR3 has 12 amino acids. CDR3 sequence: CASSQNGPGRYF. The CDR3 DNA reads TGTGCCAGCAGCCAAAATGGCCCCGGACGATACTTC.

This chain uses TRBV7-8 with TRBJ1-2; 8 nucleotides match TRBD1. The CDR3 covers 15 residues. Trimming removed 2 bases from V and 3 bases from J; junction bases left unmatched: 5. Per germline, CDR1 SGHVS and CDR2 FQNEAQ. The CDR3 region has the DNA TGTGCCAGCAGCTTACAGGGGGCTTTTGACTATGGCTACACCTTC. This codes for CASSLQGAFDYGYTF.

This clonotype was seen a handful of times. The chain employs TRBV20-1 and TRBJ2-5; D might be TRBD1 (6 bases). CDR1 DFQATT and CDR2 SNEGSKA come from the germline V gene (reference sequence). The V and J ends lost 4 bases and 1 base respectively, with 10 bases between them. The CDR3 has 13 amino acids. The chain's CDR3 is CSAKDSIQETQYF. The CDR3 coding sequence is TGCAGTGCTAAGGACAGCATCCAAGAGACCCAGTACTTC.

The chain carries TRBV28 and TRBJ2-7; 12 bases are a match to TRBD2. The CDR3 sequence is 15 residues long. Germline-derived CDR1 and CDR2 are MDHEN and SYDVKM. After removal of 5 bases from V and 6 bases from J, the junction contained 8 bases not matched to a gene. The DNA of the CDR3 is TGTGCCAGCAGTCCACCCCCTAGCGGGAGGGGCGAGCAGTACTTC. This sequence encodes CASSPPPSGRGEQYF. Combining the CDR3 with reference TRBV28 and TRBJ2-7 gives the whole variable domain DVKVTQSSRYLVKRTGEKVFLECVQDMDHENMFWYRQDPGLGLRLIYFSYDVKMKEKGDIPEGYSVSREKKERFSLILESASTNQTSMYLCASSPPPSGRGEQYFGPGTRLTVT.

This clonotype showed up many times. This chain uses TRBV30 with TRBJ2-1; 8 bases are shared with TRBD2. V shed 0 bases and J 11 bases; nucleotides not matched to a gene: 12. This CDR3 has 15 residues. Germline loops: CDR1 GTSNPN, CDR2 SVGIG (reference sequence). CDR3 coding DNA: TGTGCCTGGAGTGTCGATACGGGAGGGGCTCCAAAGCAGTTCTTC. Protein: CAWSVDTGGAPKQFF.

The chain carries TRBV6-5 and TRBJ2-3, with D uncertain. Trimming removed 0 bases at V and 3 bases at J, with 7 bases between. CDR1 and CDR2 from the germline V gene are MNHEY and SVGAGI. This CDR3 has 14 residues. The CDR3 bases are TGTGCCAGCAGTTACTCGACTCTTACAGATACGCAGTATTTT. It encodes CASSYSTLTDTQYF.